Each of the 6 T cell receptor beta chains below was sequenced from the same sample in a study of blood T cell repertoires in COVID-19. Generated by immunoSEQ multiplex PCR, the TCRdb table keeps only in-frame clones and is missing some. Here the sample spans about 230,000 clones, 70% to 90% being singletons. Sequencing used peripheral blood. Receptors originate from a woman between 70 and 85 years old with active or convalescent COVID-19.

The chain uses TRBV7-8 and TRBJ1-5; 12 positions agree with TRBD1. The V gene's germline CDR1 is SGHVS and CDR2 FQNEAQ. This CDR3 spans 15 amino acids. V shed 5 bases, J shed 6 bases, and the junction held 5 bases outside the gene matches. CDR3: CASSQGTGGLQPQHF. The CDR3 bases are TGTGCCAGCAGCCAGGGGACAGGGGGCCTTCAGCCCCAGCATTTT.

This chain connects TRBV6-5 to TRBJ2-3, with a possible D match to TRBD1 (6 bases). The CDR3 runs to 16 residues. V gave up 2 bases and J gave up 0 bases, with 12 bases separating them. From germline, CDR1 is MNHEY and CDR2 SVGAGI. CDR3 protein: CASSYRGTTSTDTQYF. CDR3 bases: TGTGCCAGCAGTTACAGGGGGACCACGAGCACAGATACGCAGTATTTT.

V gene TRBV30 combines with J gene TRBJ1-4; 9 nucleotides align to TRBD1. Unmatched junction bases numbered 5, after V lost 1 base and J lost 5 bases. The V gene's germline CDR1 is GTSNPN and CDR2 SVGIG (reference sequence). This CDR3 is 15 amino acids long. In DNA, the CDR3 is TGTGCCTGGAGTGCAAAGGACAGGGGAAATGAAAAACTGTTTTTT. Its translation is CAWSAKDRGNEKLFF.

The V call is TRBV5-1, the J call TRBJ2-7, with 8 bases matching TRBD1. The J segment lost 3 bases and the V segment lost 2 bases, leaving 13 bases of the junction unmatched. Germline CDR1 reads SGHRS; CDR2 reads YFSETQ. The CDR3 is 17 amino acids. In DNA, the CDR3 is TGCGCCAGCAGCTTCGGGACAGGATCCCGGGCCGTCTACGAGCAGTACTTC. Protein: CASSFGTGSRAVYEQYF.

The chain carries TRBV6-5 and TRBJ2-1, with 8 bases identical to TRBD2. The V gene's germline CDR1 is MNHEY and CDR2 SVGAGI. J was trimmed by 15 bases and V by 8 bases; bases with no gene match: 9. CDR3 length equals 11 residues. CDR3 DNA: TGTGCCAGCGTAGGGGGGACTAGTGCGTTCTTC. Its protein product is CASVGGTSAFF.

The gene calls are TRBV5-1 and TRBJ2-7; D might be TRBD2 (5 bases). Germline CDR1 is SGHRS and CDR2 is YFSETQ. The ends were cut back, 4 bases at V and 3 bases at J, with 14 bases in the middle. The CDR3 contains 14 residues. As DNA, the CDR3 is TGCGCCAGCAGCGTACCGAAGGAGGTCTACGAGCAGTACTTC. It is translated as CASSVPKEVYEQYF.